This T cell receptor beta chain stems from a study of T cell repertoires in cytomegalovirus infection. At the level of the study: In public TCR beta signatures, there were indications of both CMV infection and matching HLA type.

Concerning this clonotype itself: Its antigen is undetermined. A junction end diverges from the germline sequence, so it may reflect a read error.

TCRdb reanalysed the reads using MiXCR and keeps one entry per CDR3 protein. The sample has roughly 720,000 distinct CDR3 sequences; less than 40% are singletons. Notes on the study in general: Carriage of CMV together with the relevant HLA was identifiable through cumulative public TCR beta family frequency. The ex vivo response showed dominance by HLA-C-restricted CMV-specific TCR beta clonotypes.

The germline V gene encodes CDR1 SGHVS and CDR2 FQNEAQ. The CDR3 sequence is 17 residues long. V is TRBV7-8 and J is TRBJ1-4; possibly TRBD1 for D (6 bases). What was sequenced was PBMCs. This receptor was taken from a human donor in good health (CMV status not recorded). Some clones in this sample may be carry-over from other donors' samples. The CDR3 is CASRLSQEGGRNEKLFF. The CDR3 region has the DNA TGTGCCAGCCGCTTATCCCAGGAGGGGGGGCGAAATGAAAAACTGTTTTTT.